Sequencing of this T cell receptor beta chain was carried out in a study of cytotoxic CD8 clonotypes in ibrutinib-treated CLL. The table came from immunoSEQ multiplex PCR; TCRdb's copy has only in-frame clones and leaves some out. The sample contains 150,000 to 250,000 clones, around three quarters of which appear only once. The TCR sequence derives from a human donor with chronic lymphocytic leukemia. Sequenced material: PBMCs, taken after 24 months of ibrutinib treatment.

CDR3 in amino acids: CASSQDLGSGQETQYF. The CDR3 DNA reads as TGCGCCAGCAGCCAAGATCTAGGGAGCGGGCAAGAGACCCAGTACTTC. The chain combines TRBV4-3 with TRBJ2-5; D is perhaps TRBD2 (6 bases). The V gene's germline CDR1 is LGHNA and CDR2 YSLEER. V was trimmed by 0 bases and J by 2 bases, leaving 13 bases between them. The CDR3 is 16 amino acids.